The source of this T cell receptor beta chain is a study of spatial heterogeneity in lung cancer. Time point here: blood at routine non-recurrence follow-up after resection. Ten or more counts support this clonotype. Each CDR3 protein gets one entry after TCRdb re-called the 5' RACE reads with MiXCR. This table holds about 36,000 distinct CDR3 sequences, 6.5% to 9.5% found once. There are 14 residues in the CDR3. Trimming stripped 4 bases from V and 5 bases from J, with 14 bases between. The rearrangement uses TRBV12-3 or TRBV12-4 and TRBJ2-5; D perhaps matches TRBD1 (5 bases). The sequences come from PBMCs, collected at follow-up. The origin of this receptor is a male donor with early-stage non-small cell lung cancer. The CDR3 region is CASSSTGMGETQYF. DNA of the CDR3: TGTGCCAGCAGTTCTACAGGAATGGGGGAGACCCAGTACTTC.